The present entry profiles one TCR beta chain with its context. No antigen is known for it. After isolation, RNA underwent reverse transcription to generate cDNA as the sequencing template. Assay used: immunoSEQ multiplex PCR; TCRdb lists only in-frame clones, some missing. The profile shows 150,000 or so clones, 75% to 90% of them singletons. This sample stems from a study of CD8+ T cells in alopecia areata. CDR1 is MNHNY, CDR2 SVGAGI, per germline (reference sequence). This CDR3 has 15 amino acids. V shed 6 bases and J 4 bases; nucleotides not matched to a gene: 7. Overall study results and limits: Affected scalp, especially in alopecia totalis/universalis, had a higher clonality than normal scalp did.

Sequenced material: CD8+ T cells sorted from blood, taken at week 0. The origin of this receptor is a human donor with alopecia areata. V is TRBV6-6 and J is TRBJ2-1; the match to TRBD1 covers 9 bases. The CDR3 DNA reads TGTGCCAGCAGAACCGGGACAGGGCTTTACAATGAGCAGTTCTTC. It yields the protein CASRTGTGLYNEQFF.